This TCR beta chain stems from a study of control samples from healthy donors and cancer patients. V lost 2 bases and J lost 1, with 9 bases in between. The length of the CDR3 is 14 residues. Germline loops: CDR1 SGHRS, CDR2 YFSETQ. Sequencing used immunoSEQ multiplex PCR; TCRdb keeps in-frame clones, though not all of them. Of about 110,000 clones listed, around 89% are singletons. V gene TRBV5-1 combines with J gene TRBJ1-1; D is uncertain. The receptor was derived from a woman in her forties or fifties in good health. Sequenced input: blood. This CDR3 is CASSLGPANTEAFF. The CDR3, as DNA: TGCGCCAGCAGCTTAGGACCGGCGAACACTGAAGCTTTCTTT.